The 22 T cell receptor beta chains listed next were all sequenced from one sample in a study of blood T cell repertoires in COVID-19. Here immunoSEQ multiplex PCR was the method, and the copy in TCRdb shows in-frame clones only, minus some. The table shows 250,000 to 300,000 clones, with approximately 85% occurring only once. Sequencing used PBMCs or T cells enriched from blood (not recorded which). These receptors were obtained from a woman in her forties or fifties who had recovered from COVID-19.

The chain recombines TRBV5-1 with TRBJ2-3; weak D call: TRBD2 (6 bases). Germline CDR1 reads SGHRS; CDR2 reads YFSETQ. V dropped 6 bases and J dropped 0 bases, with 14 bases sitting between them. CDR3 length: 15 amino acids. CDR3 sequence: CASTQTGVSTDTQYF. The CDR3 nucleotides are TGCGCCAGCACCCAGACGGGGGTAAGCACAGATACGCAGTATTTT. The complete variable domain, with remaining parts taken from reference TRBV5-1 and TRBJ2-3, reads KAGVTQTPRYLIKTRGQQVTLSCSPISGHRSVSWYQQTPGQGLQFLFEYFSETQRNKGNFPGRFSGRQFSNSRSEMNVSTLELGDSALYLCASTQTGVSTDTQYFGPGTRLTVL.

This rearrangement joins TRBV27 to TRBJ2-4; D not resolved. V lost 5 bases to trimming and J lost 1 base, with 15 bases between them. Germline CDR1 reads MNHEY; CDR2 reads SMNVEV (reference sequence). The CDR3 is made up of 16 amino acids. The CDR3 coding sequence is TGTGCCAGCAGTCTCGATACCGGGTCGGCCAAAAACATTCAGTACTTC. Encoded protein: CASSLDTGSAKNIQYF.

This rearrangement joins TRBV5-1 to TRBJ1-1, with TRBD1 matching 9 bases. CDR3 size: 15 residues. The germline V gene encodes CDR1 SGHRS and CDR2 YFSETQ. V lost 0 bases, J lost 6 bases, and 6 bases stayed unmatched. CDR3: CASSLGGQGWAEAFF. The CDR3 nucleotides are TGCGCCAGCAGCTTGGGGGGACAGGGCTGGGCTGAAGCTTTCTTT. The full variable domain, completed using reference TRBV5-1 and TRBJ1-1, is KAGVTQTPRYLIKTRGQQVTLSCSPISGHRSVSWYQQTPGQGLQFLFEYFSETQRNKGNFPGRFSGRQFSNSRSEMNVSTLELGDSALYLCASSLGGQGWAEAFFGQGTRLTVV.

V is TRBV7-6 and J is TRBJ1-2, with no clear D. Germline lookup yields CDR1 SGHVS and CDR2 FNYEAQ. The CDR3 length is 14 residues. V lost 5 bases and J 0 bases, leaving 10 bases between the germline ends. DNA of the CDR3: TGTGCCAGCAGCCCCAGAACATCTAACTATGGCTACACCTTC. It encodes CASSPRTSNYGYTF.

The V and J genes are TRBV18 and TRBJ1-2, with D possibly being TRBD1 (5 bases). The CDR3 runs to 15 residues. V was cut by 3 bases and J by 6 bases, with 17 bases left in between. Germline V gene lookup returns CDR1 KGHSH and CDR2 LQKENI. CDR3 protein: CASSPTTEILDGYTF. CDR3 in DNA: TGTGCCAGCTCACCCACGACAGAGATCCTCGATGGCTACACCTTC.

Here the CDR3 DNA reads TGTGCCAGTAGTATAGACTTCTATGAGCAGTTCTTC. Translated, it gives CASSIDFYEQFF. The chain carries TRBV19 and TRBJ2-1; D is unresolved. The germline V gene encodes CDR1 LNHDA and CDR2 SQIVND (reference sequence). The CDR3 loop spans 12 amino acids. Trimming left V 0 bases short and J 8 bases short, with 5 bases between.

The gene calls are TRBV4-1 and TRBJ2-1, with 12 bases lining up with TRBD2. V dropped 4 bases and J dropped 7; count of bases not matched to a gene: 11. The CDR3 covers 17 residues. Germline values: CDR1 MGHRA, CDR2 YSYEKL. In nucleotides, the CDR3 is TGCGCCAGCAGCCCGGCGGCTAGCGGGAGGGCGAGGAATGAGCAGTTCTTC. This encodes CASSPAASGRARNEQFF.

The chain joins TRBV3-1 (or the pseudogene TRBV3-2) to TRBJ1-4; the match to TRBD1 covers 10 bases. The CDR3 is 14 amino acids. V was clipped by 4 bases and J by 8 bases; unmatched bases: 4. The germline V gene has CDR1 LGHDT and CDR2 YNNKEL (reference sequence). CDR3 sequence (DNA): TGTGCCAGCAGCCCGGGACAGGGGTACGAAAAACTGTTTTTT. Translating gives CASSPGQGYEKLFF.

V gene TRBV6-5 combines with J gene TRBJ1-2; D may be TRBD1 (5 bases). Per germline, CDR1 MNHEY and CDR2 SVGAGI. CDR3 size: 10 residues. CDR3 nucleotides: TGTGCAAAGGGGCATGAGGGCTACACCTTC. Translated: CAKGHEGYTF.

The table lists this clone with a few counts. The J gene is TRBJ2-1, the V gene TRBV29-1; TRBD1 matches 9 bases. V was clipped by 6 bases and J by 9 bases; unmatched bases: 9. The CDR3 spans 13 residues. Germline-derived CDR1 and CDR2 are SQVTM and ANQGSEA. In DNA, the CDR3 is TGCAGCGTGGGGGACAGGGAGTGGGGTGAGCAGTTCTTC. This codes for CSVGDREWGEQFF.

J is TRBJ2-7 and V is TRBV4-2, with 7 bases aligning to TRBD1. The germline CDR1 and CDR2 sequences are LGHNA and YNFKEQ. J lost 3 bases, V lost 0 bases, and 8 bases had no gene match. This CDR3 is built from 16 residues. CDR3 sequence (DNA): TGTGCCAGCAGCCAAGATACCGACAGGGTCTACTACGAGCAGTACTTC. Protein: CASSQDTDRVYYEQYF.

The chain joins TRBV7-9 to TRBJ2-5, with D maybe TRBD1 (6 bases). Germline V gene data show CDR1 as SEHNR and CDR2 as FQNEAQ (reference sequence). The CDR3 has 14 amino acids. Trimming removed 4 bases at V and 4 bases at J, with 13 bases between. The CDR3 nucleotides read TGTGCCAGCAGCTCTACTACAGGGATAGAGACCCAGTACTTC. This gives the protein CASSSTTGIETQYF.

The chain links TRBV28 to TRBJ1-2; D possibly corresponds to TRBD1 (6 bases). CDR1 is MDHEN and CDR2 is SYDVKM in the germline V gene. There are 13 residues in the CDR3. Trimming removed 3 bases at V and 8 bases at J, with 13 bases between. CDR3 nucleotides: TGTGCCAGCAGTTTCCAGGGGCTGGGAGGCTACACCTTC. Amino acid sequence: CASSFQGLGGYTF.

This chain links TRBV2 with TRBJ2-4; unclear D gene. Germline V lookup: CDR1 SNHLY, CDR2 FYNNEI. There are 13 residues in the CDR3. Trimming took off 1 base at V and 6 bases at J, with 7 bases between the two ends. This CDR3 reads CASSEEAGNIQYF. The CDR3 DNA follows: TGTGCCAGCAGTGAAGAGGCAGGAAACATTCAGTACTTC.

This chain joins TRBV19 and TRBJ1-5; the match to TRBD1 covers 8 bases. V lost 4 bases to trimming and J lost 5 bases; unmatched junction nucleotides: 4. CDR1 and CDR2 (germline): LNHDA, SQIVND (reference sequence). The CDR3 sequence is 14 residues long. The CDR3: CASSTGQGHQPQHF. CDR3 nucleotide sequence: TGTGCCAGTAGTACCGGACAGGGTCATCAGCCCCAGCATTTT.

CDR3 amino acids: CASSRADRGAEAFF. The CDR3 bases are TGTGCCAGCAGCCGGGCGGACAGGGGGGCTGAAGCTTTCTTT. This chain joins TRBV5-4 and TRBJ1-1; TRBD1 matches at 10 bases. Germline V gene lookup returns CDR1 SGHNT and CDR2 YYREEE (reference sequence). V was pared by 4 bases and J by 6 bases, with 6 bases of the junction left unmatched. The CDR3 totals 14 residues.

Of note for this clone: This same CDR3 is encoded by further DNA sequences in the sample. V gene TRBV5-1 combines with J gene TRBJ2-3; 7 bases line up with TRBD1. Germline values: CDR1 SGHRS, CDR2 YFSETQ. J gave up 3 bases and V 2 bases, and 3 bases lay outside the gene matches. The CDR3 spans 14 residues. The CDR3 DNA sequence: TGCGCCAGCAGCTTACCAGGGGGAACAGATACGCAGTATTTT. This codes for CASSLPGGTDTQYF.

The chain uses TRBV18 and TRBJ1-1; D is unresolved. This CDR3 region has 15 residues. The V end was cut by 2 bases, the J end by 1 base, with 11 bases between. The germline V gene encodes CDR1 KGHSH and CDR2 LQKENI. The CDR3 nucleotides read TGTGCCAGCTCACCAAACTCCTTAAGGAACACTGAAGCTTTCTTT. Its protein product is CASSPNSLRNTEAFF.

The chain is built from TRBV20-1 and TRBJ2-3; a possible D gene is TRBD2 (5 bases). V lost 3 bases to trimming and J lost 1 base, with 11 bases between them. Germline lookup yields CDR1 DFQATT and CDR2 SNEGSKA (reference sequence). CDR3 length: 14 residues. The CDR3 bases are TGCAGTGCTAGTCGCGGGTCAGGCACAGATACGCAGTATTTT. This gives the protein CSASRGSGTDTQYF.

V is TRBV5-4 and J is TRBJ1-3; 8 nucleotides match TRBD1. Germline V gene data show CDR1 as SGHNT and CDR2 as YYREEE (reference sequence). This CDR3 comprises 14 residues. V lost 4 bases to trimming and J lost 6 bases; unmatched junction nucleotides: 6. CDR3 region: CASSQDRAQNTIYF. In nucleotides, the CDR3 is TGTGCCAGCAGCCAGGACAGGGCGCAAAACACCATATATTTT. Full variable domain (outside the CDR3, taken from reference TRBV5-4 and TRBJ1-3): ETGVTQSPTHLIKTRGQQVTLRCSSQSGHNTVSWYQQALGQGPQFIFQYYREEENGRGNFPPRFSGLQFPNYSSELNVNALELDDSALYLCASSQDRAQNTIYFGEGSWLTVV.

V usage is TRBV2 and J usage is TRBJ1-2; D perhaps matches TRBD1 (6 bases). The CDR3 is 15 amino acids. Germline CDR1 SNHLY, CDR2 FYNNEI. V was trimmed by 6 bases and J by 2 bases, leaving 16 bases between them. DNA for the CDR3: TGTGCCAGCAGCCTCCCGACAGGCACGAACTATGGCTACACCTTC. Translation gives CASSLPTGTNYGYTF.

V usage is TRBV27 and J usage is TRBJ2-6, with a possible D match to TRBD2 (5 bases). This CDR3 spans 17 amino acids. V was clipped by 1 base and J by 4 bases, with 14 bases between them. The V gene's germline CDR1 is MNHEY and CDR2 SMNVEV (reference sequence). DNA for the CDR3: TGTGCCAGCAGTTTATATAACGGGAACGGAGGGGCCAACGTCCTGACTTTC. Its protein product is CASSLYNGNGGANVLTF.